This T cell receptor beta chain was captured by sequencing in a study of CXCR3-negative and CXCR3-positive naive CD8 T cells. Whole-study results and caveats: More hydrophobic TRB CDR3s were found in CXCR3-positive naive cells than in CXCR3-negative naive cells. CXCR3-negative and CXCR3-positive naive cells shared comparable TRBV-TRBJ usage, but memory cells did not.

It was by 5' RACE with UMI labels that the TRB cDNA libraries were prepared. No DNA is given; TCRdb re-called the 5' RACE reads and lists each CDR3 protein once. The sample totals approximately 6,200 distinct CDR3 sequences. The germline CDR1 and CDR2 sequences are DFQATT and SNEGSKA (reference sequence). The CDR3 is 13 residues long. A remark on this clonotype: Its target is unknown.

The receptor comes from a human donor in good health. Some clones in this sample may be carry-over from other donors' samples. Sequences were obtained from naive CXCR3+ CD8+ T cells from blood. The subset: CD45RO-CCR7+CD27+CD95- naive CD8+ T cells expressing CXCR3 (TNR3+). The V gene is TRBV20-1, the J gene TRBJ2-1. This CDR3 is CSAWRSSYNEQFF.